This TCR beta chain was obtained from a study of esophageal squamous cell carcinoma under preoperative chemotherapy. Study at large: TCR repertoires were profiled from both peripheral blood T cells and tumor-infiltrating lymphocytes.

Specified time point: after preoperative PTX-NDP chemotherapy. This clonotype was seen ten or more times. Its antigen is not identified. CDR1 and CDR2 (germline): MNHEY, SVGAGI. The ends were cut back, 4 bases at V and 7 bases at J, with 7 bases in the middle. This CDR3 comprises 11 residues. Study-level points and caveats: After chemotherapy, TCR diversity rose significantly in peripheral T cells but not in tumor-infiltrating lymphocytes. After treatment, tumor-infiltrating lymphocytes apparently came partly from blood T cells. After paclitaxel-nedaplatin, abundant clones were more likely to contract than amplify.

TCRdb reprocessed the PCR reads with MiXCR, giving one entry per CDR3 protein. Of 34,000 or so distinct CDR3 sequences in the sample, less than 65% were seen once. This rearrangement joins TRBV6-5 to TRBJ1-2; D call uncertain. Specimen collection occurred from a patient given preoperative chemotherapy. This clonotype was obtained from a human donor with esophageal squamous cell carcinoma. The donor label of this sample is uncertain. The CDR3 is CASSSLGGYTF. The DNA of the CDR3 is TGTGCCAGCAGTTCGTTAGGTGGCTACACCTTC.